A selection of T cell receptor beta chains follows, all from one sample in a study of blood T cell repertoires in COVID-19. Assay used: immunoSEQ multiplex PCR; TCRdb lists only in-frame clones, some missing. The sample carries roughly 150,000 clones, around 80% recorded once. The sample comprised PBMCs or T cells enriched from blood (not recorded which). Receptors originate from a woman in her 70s in a cohort exposed to, infected with or recovered from COVID-19 (not recorded which). CDR3s include the opening cysteine and the closing phenylalanine or tryptophan. Each record gives: D gene, J gene, V gene, clone size, CDR3 protein, CDR3 DNA. D genes are given only for firm matches. Some rows mark clone size as missing; the rest say once, few, many or name a class of expanded clone.

>TRBD1|TRBJ2-7|TRBV6-5|.
CASRPGTDTYEQYF
TGTGCCAGCAGACCCGGGACAGACACCTACGAGCAGTACTTC
>.|TRBJ2-6|TRBV28|.
CASKSPGANVLTF
TGTGCCAGCAAAAGCCCTGGGGCCAACGTCCTGACTTTC
>.|TRBJ1-1|TRBV15|.
CATSTYNTEAFF
TGTGCCACCAGCACTTATAACACTGAAGCTTTCTTT
>TRBD1|TRBJ1-4|TRBV4-3|.
CASSPTGGAGEKLFF
TGCGCCAGCAGCCCAACAGGGGGTGCTGGTGAAAAACTGTTTTTT
>.|TRBJ2-7|TRBV4-2|.
CASSQDGKRGHGYEQYF
TGTGCCAGCAGCCAAGATGGGAAAAGAGGGCACGGCTACGAGCAGTACTTC
>TRBD1|TRBJ2-5|TRBV7-2|.
CASSFDREETQYF
TGTGCCAGCAGCTTTGACAGGGAAGAGACCCAGTACTTC
>.|TRBJ2-3|TRBV7-3|.
CASSSRGGQGITDTQYF
TGTGCCAGCAGCTCCCGTGGAGGTCAGGGGATCACAGATACGCAGTATTTT
>TRBD2|TRBJ2-5|TRBV6-5|.
CASSTLRGSRETQYF
TGTGCCAGCAGTACACTGCGGGGGAGTAGGGAGACCCAGTACTTC
>TRBD2|TRBJ2-7|TRBV2|.
CASSESNSGRMNEQYF
TGTGCCAGCAGTGAGTCTAATAGCGGGAGGATGAACGAGCAGTACTTC
>.|TRBJ2-7|TRBV6-6|.
CASSTYSGAYEQYF
TGTGCCAGCAGCACGTACTCGGGGGCCTACGAGCAGTACTTC
>.|TRBJ1-1|TRBV24-1|.
CATSDFRNTEAFF
TGTGCCACCAGTGATTTTAGGAACACTGAAGCTTTCTTT
>.|TRBJ2-7|TRBV7-8|.
CASSFQRSGYEQYF
TGTGCCAGCAGCTTTCAGCGTTCGGGCTACGAGCAGTACTTC
>.|TRBJ1-5|TRBV2|.
CASREQTTDQPQHF
TGTGCCAGCAGGGAACAGACTACCGATCAGCCCCAGCATTTT
>.|TRBJ1-1|TRBV29-1|few
CSSTRQEHTEAFF
TGCAGCTCCACCCGACAGGAGCACACTGAAGCTTTCTTT
>.|TRBJ2-3|TRBV5-1|.
CASSLGYSGRPDTQYF
TGCGCCAGCAGTCTGGGATATAGCGGTCGACCAGATACGCAGTATTTT
>TRBD1|TRBJ1-2|TRBV11-1|.
CASTTRDRGHYGYTF
TGTGCCAGCACCACCCGGGACAGGGGTCACTATGGCTACACCTTC
>.|TRBJ2-5|TRBV5-1|.
CASSLTARAGEPQYF
TGCGCCAGCAGCTTGACCGCCCGGGCCGGGGAGCCCCAGTACTTC
>.|TRBJ2-1|TRBV18|once
CASSPWTDEQFF
TGTGCCAGCTCACCCTGGACAGACGAACAGTTCTTC
>TRBD2|TRBJ2-1|TRBV5-1|.
CASSLAGVDEQFF
TGCGCCAGCAGCCTAGCGGGAGTCGATGAGCAGTTCTTC
>.|TRBJ2-7|TRBV30|once
CAWRPGVSYEQYF
TGTGCCTGGAGACCAGGGGTTTCCTACGAGCAGTACTTC
>.|TRBJ2-2|TRBV2|.
CASTNRENTGELFF
TGTGCCAGCACTAACAGAGAGAACACCGGGGAGCTGTTTTTT
>.|TRBJ2-1|TRBV5-1|.
CASSSGASYNEQFF
TGCGCCAGCAGTAGTGGGGCCTCCTACAATGAGCAGTTCTTC
>.|TRBJ2-6|TRBV19|.
CASKSIGGANVLTF
TGTGCCAGTAAGTCGATCGGTGGGGCCAACGTCCTGACTTTC
>.|TRBJ2-5|TRBV29-1|.
CSVVGSEQETQYF
TGCAGCGTTGTCGGTAGCGAGCAAGAGACCCAGTACTTC
>.|TRBJ1-2|TRBV3-1/TRBV3-2|.
CASSQVLQGYTF
TGTGCCAGCAGCCAAGTTTTGCAGGGCTACACCTTC
>TRBD2|TRBJ2-7|TRBV6-5|.
CASSIRSGSSYEQYF
TGTGCCAGCAGCATCAGAAGCGGGAGCTCCTACGAGCAGTACTTC
>.|TRBJ1-5|TRBV11-3|.
CASSTRSEGELNQPQHF
TGTGCCAGCAGCACCCGCTCCGAGGGGGAGCTAAATCAGCCCCAGCATTTT
>TRBD1|TRBJ2-1|TRBV18|.
CASSSQGARFIHEQFF
TGTGCCAGCTCATCACAGGGGGCGCGTTTTATCCATGAGCAGTTCTTC
>.|TRBJ1-2|TRBV18|few
CASSLFDSSGYTF
TGTGCCAGCTCACTCTTCGACTCGAGCGGCTACACCTTC
>TRBD2|TRBJ2-7|TRBV5-1|.
CASSLAARGGAYEQYF
TGCGCCAGCAGCTTGGCCGCTCGGGGAGGGGCTTACGAGCAGTACTTC
>TRBD1|TRBJ1-6|TRBV18|few
CASSLTGTGENSPLHF
TGTGCCAGCTCACTAACCGGGACAGGGGAAAATTCACCCCTCCACTTT
>TRBD1|TRBJ2-7|TRBV7-2|.
CASSLESIWGQPDF
TGTGCCAGCAGCTTAGAGAGTATTTGGGGACAGCCGGACTTC
>TRBD1|TRBJ2-1|TRBV28|.
CASQTGGARYNEQFF
TGTGCCAGCCAAACAGGGGGCGCGCGGTACAATGAGCAGTTCTTC
>.|TRBJ2-7|TRBV5-4|.
CASSLSSPRPGLSYEQYF
TGTGCCAGCAGCTTGTCCTCGCCAAGACCGGGACTCTCCTACGAGCAGTACTTC
>TRBD1|TRBJ1-1|TRBV4-3|once
CASSRTGQGVTEAFF
TGCGCCAGCAGCCGCACCGGACAGGGGGTCACTGAAGCTTTCTTT
>.|TRBJ2-3|TRBV6-5|.
CASSRDFTDTQYF
TGTGCCAGCAGTCGGGACTTCACAGATACGCAGTATTTT
>TRBD2|TRBJ2-5|TRBV5-4|.
CASSFTLGLADWETQYF
TGTGCCAGCAGCTTTACTCTTGGACTAGCTGATTGGGAGACCCAGTACTTC
>.|TRBJ2-4|TRBV5-5|.
CASSPQGINIQYF
TGTGCCAGCAGCCCTCAGGGGATAAACATTCAGTACTTC
>TRBD1|TRBJ2-7|TRBV11-2|.
CASSLAPGQGSYEQYF
TGTGCCAGCAGCTTAGCACCGGGACAGGGAAGCTACGAGCAGTACTTC
>.|TRBJ2-2|TRBV3-1/TRBV3-2|.
CASSRFEGRIFAGELFF
TGTGCCAGCAGCCGATTCGAGGGAAGGATCTTCGCCGGGGAGCTGTTTTTT
>TRBD1|TRBJ2-7|TRBV30|.
CAWSRQGAGEQYF
TGTGCCTGGAGCCGACAGGGGGCAGGTGAGCAGTACTTC
>TRBD2|TRBJ2-1|TRBV24-1|.
CATSDSRLAGGEQFF
TGTGCCACCAGTGATTCCCGACTAGCGGGAGGCGAGCAGTTCTTC
>.|TRBJ1-3|TRBV7-2|large
CASSLWGAGNTIYF
TGTGCCAGCAGCCTCTGGGGGGCTGGAAACACCATATATTTT
>.|TRBJ2-2|TRBV29-1|many
CSVLGQGRAGELFF
TGCAGCGTTTTGGGTCAGGGTAGGGCCGGGGAGCTGTTTTTT
>.|TRBJ1-1|TRBV6-2/TRBV6-3|.
CASSPRVGTEAFF
TGTGCCAGCAGCCCCAGGGTAGGAACTGAAGCTTTCTTT
>TRBD1|TRBJ2-5|TRBV19|.
CASSPGQATTQYF
TGTGCCAGTAGTCCGGGACAGGCGACGACCCAGTACTTC
>.|TRBJ1-2|TRBV5-4|few
CASSLGGDGYTF
TGTGCCAGCAGCTTAGGGGGGGATGGCTACACCTTC
>TRBD2|TRBJ2-3|TRBV6-5|.
CASRLAGGDTQYF
TGTGCCAGCAGGCTTGCGGGAGGAGATACGCAGTATTTT